This TCR beta chain was observed in a study of OX40 agonist ivuxolimab in advanced cancers. Blood samples were obtained at baseline, cycle 4 day 1, and cycle 7 day 1. Looked up from germline, CDR1 is SGHRS and CDR2 is YFSETQ. The CDR3 covers 17 residues. V shed 2 bases and J 0 bases; nucleotides not matched to a gene: 7. The table came from immunoSEQ multiplex PCR; TCRdb's copy has only in-frame clones and leaves some out. The sample records roughly 58,000 clones, about 85% being singletons. The chain recombines TRBV5-1 with TRBJ2-3, with TRBD1 identical over 9 bases. This clonotype was obtained from an adult with an advanced solid tumor such as melanoma, head and neck, liver or kidney cancer. The material sequenced was CD4+ or CD8+ T cells sorted from blood, taken in a trial of the OX40 agonist ivuxolimab. The DNA of the CDR3 is TGCGCCAGCAGCTTATACGGGGGACAGGGAAGCACAGATACGCAGTATTTT. Translating gives CASSLYGGQGSTDTQYF.